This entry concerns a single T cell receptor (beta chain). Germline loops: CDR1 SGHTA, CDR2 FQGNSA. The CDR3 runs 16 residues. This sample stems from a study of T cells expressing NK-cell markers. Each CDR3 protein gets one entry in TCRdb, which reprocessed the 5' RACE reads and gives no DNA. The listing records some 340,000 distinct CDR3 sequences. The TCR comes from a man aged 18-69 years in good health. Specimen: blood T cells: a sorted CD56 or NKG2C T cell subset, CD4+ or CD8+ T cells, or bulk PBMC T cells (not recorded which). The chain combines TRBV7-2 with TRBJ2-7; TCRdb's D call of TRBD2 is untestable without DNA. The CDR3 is CASSSALLAGGPEQYF. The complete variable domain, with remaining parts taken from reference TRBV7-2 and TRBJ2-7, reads GAGVSQSPSNKVTEKGKDVELRCDPISGHTALYWYRQSLGQGLEFLIYFQGNSAPDKSGLPSDRFSAERTGGSVSTLTIQRTQQEDSAVYLCASSSALLAGGPEQYFGPGTRLTVT.